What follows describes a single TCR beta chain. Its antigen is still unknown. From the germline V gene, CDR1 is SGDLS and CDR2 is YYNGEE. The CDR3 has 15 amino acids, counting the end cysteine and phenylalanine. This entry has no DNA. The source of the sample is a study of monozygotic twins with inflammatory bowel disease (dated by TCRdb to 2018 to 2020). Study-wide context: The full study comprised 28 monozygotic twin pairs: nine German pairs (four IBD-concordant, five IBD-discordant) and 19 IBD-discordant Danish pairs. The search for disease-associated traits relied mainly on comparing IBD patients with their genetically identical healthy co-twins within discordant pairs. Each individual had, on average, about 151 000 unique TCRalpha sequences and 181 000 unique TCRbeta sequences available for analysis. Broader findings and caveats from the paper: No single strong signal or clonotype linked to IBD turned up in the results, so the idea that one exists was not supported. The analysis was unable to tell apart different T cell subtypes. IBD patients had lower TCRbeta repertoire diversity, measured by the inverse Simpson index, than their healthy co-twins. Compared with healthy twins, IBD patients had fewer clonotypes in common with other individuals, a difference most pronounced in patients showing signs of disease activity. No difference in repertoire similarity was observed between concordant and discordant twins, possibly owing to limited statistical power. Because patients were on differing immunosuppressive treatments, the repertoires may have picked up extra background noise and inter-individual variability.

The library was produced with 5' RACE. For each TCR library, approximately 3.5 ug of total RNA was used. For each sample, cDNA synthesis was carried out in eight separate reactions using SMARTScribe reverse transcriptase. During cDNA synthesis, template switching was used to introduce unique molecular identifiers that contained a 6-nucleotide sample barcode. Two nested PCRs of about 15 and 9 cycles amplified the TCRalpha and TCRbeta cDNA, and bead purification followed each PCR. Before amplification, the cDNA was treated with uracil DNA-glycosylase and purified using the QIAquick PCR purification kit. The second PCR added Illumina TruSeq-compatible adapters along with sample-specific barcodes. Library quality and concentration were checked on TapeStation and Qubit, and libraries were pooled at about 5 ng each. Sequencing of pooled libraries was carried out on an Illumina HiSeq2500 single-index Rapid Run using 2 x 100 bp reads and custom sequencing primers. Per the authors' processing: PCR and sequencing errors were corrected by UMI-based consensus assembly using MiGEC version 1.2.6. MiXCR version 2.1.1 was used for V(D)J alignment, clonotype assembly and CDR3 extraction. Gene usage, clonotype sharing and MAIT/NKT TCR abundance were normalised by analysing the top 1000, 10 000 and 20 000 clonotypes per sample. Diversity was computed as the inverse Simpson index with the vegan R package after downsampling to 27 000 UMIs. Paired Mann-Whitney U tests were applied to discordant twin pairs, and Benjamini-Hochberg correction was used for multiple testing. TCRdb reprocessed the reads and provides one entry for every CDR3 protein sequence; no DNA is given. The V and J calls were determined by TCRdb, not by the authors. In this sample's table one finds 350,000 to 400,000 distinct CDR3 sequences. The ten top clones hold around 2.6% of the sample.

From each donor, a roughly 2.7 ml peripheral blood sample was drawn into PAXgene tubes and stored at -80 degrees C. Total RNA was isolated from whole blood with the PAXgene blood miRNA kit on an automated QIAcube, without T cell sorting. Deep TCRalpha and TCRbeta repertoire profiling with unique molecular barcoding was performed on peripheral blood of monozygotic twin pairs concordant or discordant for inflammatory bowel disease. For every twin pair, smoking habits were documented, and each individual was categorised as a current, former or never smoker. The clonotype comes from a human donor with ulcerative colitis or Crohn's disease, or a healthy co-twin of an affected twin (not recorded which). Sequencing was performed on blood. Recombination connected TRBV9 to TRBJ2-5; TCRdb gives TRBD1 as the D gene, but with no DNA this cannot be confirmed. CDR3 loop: CASSDPLAGGKTQYF.